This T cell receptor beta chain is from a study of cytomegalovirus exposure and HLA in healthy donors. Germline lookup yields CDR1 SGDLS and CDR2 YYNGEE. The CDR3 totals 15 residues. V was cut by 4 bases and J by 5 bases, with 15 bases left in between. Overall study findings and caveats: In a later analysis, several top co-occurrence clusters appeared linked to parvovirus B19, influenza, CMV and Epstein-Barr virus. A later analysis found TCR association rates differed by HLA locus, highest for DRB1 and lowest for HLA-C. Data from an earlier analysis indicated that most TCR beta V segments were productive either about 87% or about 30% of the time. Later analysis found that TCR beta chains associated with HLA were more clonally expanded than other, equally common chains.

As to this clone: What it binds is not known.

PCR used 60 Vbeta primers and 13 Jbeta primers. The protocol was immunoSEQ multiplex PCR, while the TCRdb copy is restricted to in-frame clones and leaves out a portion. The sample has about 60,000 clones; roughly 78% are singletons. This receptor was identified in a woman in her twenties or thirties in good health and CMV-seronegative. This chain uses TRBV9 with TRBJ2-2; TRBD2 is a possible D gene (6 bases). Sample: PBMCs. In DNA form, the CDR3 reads TGTGCCAGCAGCTCTTCCTTCGGGAGAACCGGGGAGCTGTTTTTT. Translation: CASSSSFGRTGELFF.